These T cell receptor beta chains were read from a single sample in a study of CD8+ T cells in alopecia areata. Libraries were prepared by immunoSEQ multiplex PCR; TCRdb keeps only in-frame clonotypes and omits some of them. The table includes approximately 150,000 clones, roughly 60% detected once. The specimen was CD4+ T cells sorted from blood, collected at week 24, from a patient treated with tofacitinib. The receptors were gathered from a human donor with alopecia areata. Both conserved end residues are part of each CDR3. A D gene is named only where the DNA matches it firmly. Only part of the rows carry a size: once, few, many, or a class if the clone is expanded.

abundance	d_gene	v_gene	j_gene	CDR3nt	CDR3aa
few	TRBD1	TRBV19	TRBJ1-6	TGTGCCAGTAGTACCCATCAGACAGGGGGTTATTCACCCCTCCACTTT	CASSTHQTGGYSPLHF
once	TRBD2	TRBV5-1	TRBJ2-1	TGCGCCAGCAGTCGCACGTCTAGCGGGGGGACCCCTATATCAAGGCAGTTCTTC	CASSRTSSGGTPISRQFF
.	.	TRBV6-6	TRBJ1-3	TGTGCCAGCAGTTACCTCGATCCCGGAAACACCATATATTTT	CASSYLDPGNTIYF
few	TRBD1	TRBV7-2	TRBJ2-5	TGTGCCAGCAGCTCCCAGACAGGGTGGAGAGAGACCCAGTACTTC	CASSSQTGWRETQYF
.	.	TRBV6-5	TRBJ2-3	TGTGCCAGCAGGTTAGGGGGGGCCTATGGTGATACGCAGTATTTT	CASRLGGAYGDTQYF
once	.	TRBV29-1	TRBJ2-5	TGCAGCTCGGGACTCCTGTACCAAGAGACCCAGTACTTC	CSSGLLYQETQYF
.	.	TRBV29-1	TRBJ2-2	TGCAGCGCCAACAGGTTATCCACCGGGGAGCTGTTTTTT	CSANRLSTGELFF
.	TRBD1	TRBV2	TRBJ2-5	TGTGCCAGCGGCAGGGACAGACAAGAGACCCAGTACTTC	CASGRDRQETQYF
.	TRBD1	TRBV18	TRBJ1-6	TGTGCCAGCTCACCTCTGGGGACAGATGATTCACCCCTCCACTTT	CASSPLGTDDSPLHF
few	.	TRBV29-1	TRBJ1-2	TGCAGCGTCTACCGGGACGTCGGCTACACCTTC	CSVYRDVGYTF
.	TRBD1	TRBV7-9	TRBJ1-5	TGTGCCAGCAGCCCGGGACAGGATGGCAATCAGCCCCAGCATTTT	CASSPGQDGNQPQHF
.	.	TRBV5-1	TRBJ2-5	TGCGCCAGCAGCTTGGTCGTGGGGCGGGAGACCCAGTACTTC	CASSLVVGRETQYF
.	TRBD1	TRBV30	TRBJ1-2	TGTGCCTGGGGAGAGACAGGGTGGAAGCAGTACTATGGCTACACCTTC	CAWGETGWKQYYGYTF
.	.	TRBV6-6	TRBJ2-5	TGTGCCAGCAGTACCTTAGAGACCCAGTACTTC	CASSTLETQYF
.	.	TRBV7-9	TRBJ1-2	TGTGCCAGCAGCTTATCCCAAAACTATGGCTACACCTTC	CASSLSQNYGYTF
.	.	TRBV5-1	TRBJ1-1	TGCGCCAGCAGCTTGACGGGCAGCGGGAACACTGAAGCTTTCTTT	CASSLTGSGNTEAFF
.	.	TRBV2	TRBJ2-3	TGTGCCAGCAGTGGACCAATCCGCACAGATACGCAGTATTTT	CASSGPIRTDTQYF
few	.	TRBV5-8	TRBJ1-4	TGTGCCAGCAGCTTGGACGGAGAAAAACTGTTTTTT	CASSLDGEKLFF
.	TRBD2	TRBV30	TRBJ2-5	TGTGCCTGGAACAATCGCGGGGGGGCCATTGAGACCCAGTACTTC	CAWNNRGGAIETQYF
.	TRBD1	TRBV30	TRBJ1-5	TGTGCCTGGAGTACCGCCGGGACAGGGCTTCAGCCCCAGCATTTT	CAWSTAGTGLQPQHF
.	.	TRBV25-1	TRBJ2-3	TGTGCCAGCAGTGAGGGGAGCACAGATACGCAGTATTTT	CASSEGSTDTQYF
.	.	TRBV30	TRBJ1-3	TGTGCCTGGAGCGGGGGTATGCGCGGTGGAAACACCATATATTTT	CAWSGGMRGGNTIYF
.	.	TRBV5-1	TRBJ1-4	TGCGCCAGCAGCTTAAGGGGGAATCTCGAAAAACTGTTTTTT	CASSLRGNLEKLFF
few	.	TRBV2	TRBJ1-2	TGTGCCAGCAGTGTCGTGGGGGGTACGAATGGCTACACCTTC	CASSVVGGTNGYTF
.	TRBD1	TRBV5-1	TRBJ2-4	TGCGCCAGCAGCCCTGGACAGGGGGACGCCAAAAACATTCAGTACTTC	CASSPGQGDAKNIQYF
.	.	TRBV7-7	TRBJ2-7	TGTGCCAGCAGCCTAGGGGTGGGGGATTTAGACGAGCAGTACTTC	CASSLGVGDLDEQYF
once	.	TRBV2	TRBJ1-2	TGTGCCAGCCGATCAACATTACAGGGTCGTGGCTACACCTTC	CASRSTLQGRGYTF
once	TRBD1	TRBV25-1	TRBJ1-6	TGTGCCAGCAGTGCGACAGGGGGCCCATCCGTGGCACCCCTCCACTTT	CASSATGGPSVAPLHF
few	TRBD2	TRBV30	TRBJ2-2	TGTGCCTCGACTAGCGGGGCCTACGGGGAGCTGTTTTTT	CASTSGAYGELFF
few	.	TRBV27	TRBJ1-6	TGTGCCAGCAGGTGGGCGACAGTCGATTCACCCCTCCACTTT	CASRWATVDSPLHF
.	.	TRBV5-1	TRBJ2-5	TGCGCCAGCGGACAAGAGACCCAGTACTTC	CASGQETQYF
few	.	TRBV11-2	TRBJ1-2	TGTGCCAGCAGCTTAGAGACAGCTCCTAACTATGGCTACACCTTC	CASSLETAPNYGYTF
few	.	TRBV10-1	TRBJ1-2	TGCGCCAGCAGTGAGTCGACAGTCGGGGGCTACACCTTC	CASSESTVGGYTF
.	TRBD1	TRBV6-5	TRBJ2-7	TGTGCCAGCCGTTTGGACAGGGCGGGCTACGAGCAGTACTTC	CASRLDRAGYEQYF
once	.	TRBV7-3	TRBJ1-5	TGTGCCAGCAGCTTAGAGTCTCGGGGGGCTGGTCAGCCCCAGCATTTT	CASSLESRGAGQPQHF
.	.	TRBV9	TRBJ1-1	TGTGCCAGCAGCGCAGGCGATGAAGCTTTCTTT	CASSAGDEAFF
.	.	TRBV11-2	TRBJ2-4	TGTGCCAGCAGCTCCGACAGGGAGGTTTTCAAAAACATTCAGTACTTC	CASSSDREVFKNIQYF
.	.	TRBV2	TRBJ2-5	TGTGCCAGCAGTAGGGATCACCAAGAGACCCAGTACTTC	CASSRDHQETQYF
once	.	TRBV7-9	TRBJ1-2	TGTGCCAGCAGCTCCTCGGACAGCGGCTATGGCTACACCTTC	CASSSSDSGYGYTF
few	.	TRBV5-6	TRBJ1-1	TGTGCCAGCAGCAAGGGACTCCGGGACACTGAAGCTTTCTTT	CASSKGLRDTEAFF
.	.	TRBV15	TRBJ2-7	TGTGCCACCAGCGGGGTATCGGGGGTCGAGCAGTACTTC	CATSGVSGVEQYF
few	.	TRBV27	TRBJ1-1	TGTGCCAGCAGTAGGTGGGGCACTGAAGCTTTCTTT	CASSRWGTEAFF
.	.	TRBV29-1	TRBJ2-7	TGCAGCGCCGCCCTGGGCAGTCCCTACGAGCAGTACTTC	CSAALGSPYEQYF
.	.	TRBV30	TRBJ2-3	TGTGCCTGGAGTGGGGACACAGATACGCAGTATTTT	CAWSGDTDTQYF
.	.	TRBV7-9	TRBJ1-6	TGTGCCAGCAGCCGAGGAACTTATTCACCCCTCCACTTT	CASSRGTYSPLHF
.	TRBD1	TRBV30	TRBJ2-7	TGTGCCTGGAGTGGTTTCGGGACAGGTGCCTACGAGCAGTACTTC	CAWSGFGTGAYEQYF
.	.	TRBV19	TRBJ1-5	TGTGCCAGTAGCTTACTGGGGGGCGCGGTAAGCAATCAGCCCCAGCATTTT	CASSLLGGAVSNQPQHF
.	.	TRBV7-9	TRBJ1-5	TGTGCCAGCAGCCGGGCGGAAGGCCAGGGTCAGCCCCAGCATTTT	CASSRAEGQGQPQHF
.	.	TRBV7-2	TRBJ2-2	TGTGCCAGCAGCCGATCAGGGCGCGGATTTGTGAACACCGGGGAGCTGTTTTTT	CASSRSGRGFVNTGELFF
few	TRBD1	TRBV4-1	TRBJ1-1	TGCGCCAGCAGCCAACCGGACAGGGGGAACACTGAAGCTTTCTTT	CASSQPDRGNTEAFF
.	.	TRBV25-1	TRBJ1-2	TGTGCCAGCGGTACAGGGTTTGGCTACACCTTC	CASGTGFGYTF
.	.	TRBV2	TRBJ1-4	TGTGCCAGCAGTGTAGTTGGTATACAGAATGAAAAACTGTTTTTT	CASSVVGIQNEKLFF
.	.	TRBV6-1	TRBJ1-5	TGTGCCAGCAGCCCCTGGGGCAATCAGCCCCAGCATTTT	CASSPWGNQPQHF
.	.	TRBV7-9	TRBJ2-1	TGTGCCAGCACTCCGCACAGCGACAGAGCTTTCTCCTACAATGAGCAGTTCTTC	CASTPHSDRAFSYNEQFF
.	.	TRBV4-1	TRBJ1-2	TGCGCCAGCAGTGTCCAGGGAAAATATGGCTACACCTTC	CASSVQGKYGYTF
.	TRBD1	TRBV30	TRBJ1-2	TGTGCCTGGAGTTCTCAGGGGGTTTGGTATGGCTACACCTTC	CAWSSQGVWYGYTF
.	.	TRBV6-6	TRBJ1-2	TGTGCTGTCGAGGACTATGGCTACACCTTC	CAVEDYGYTF
few	TRBD2	TRBV7-9	TRBJ2-1	TGTGCCAGCAGCTTAACTAGCGGGGGATACAATGAGCAGTTCTTC	CASSLTSGGYNEQFF